Listed below are T cell receptor beta chains from one sample, sequenced in a study of blood T cell repertoires in COVID-19. Some clones are missing from TCRdb's copy, which holds only in-frame ones; the method was immunoSEQ multiplex PCR. This sample has around 130,000 clones, with 80% to 90% found just once. The sample taken for sequencing was peripheral blood. These receptors originate from a human donor in a cohort sampled during active COVID-19. Each CDR3 is given with its conserved first and last residue. D genes are given only for firm matches. Clone sizes are given selectively: once, few, many, or a class where the clone is expanded.

CDR3 protein: CASSVQGSYNSPLHF
CDR3 DNA: TGTGCCAGCAGCGTACAGGGCTCCTATAATTCACCCCTCCACTTT
J gene: TRBJ1-6
clone size: NA
D gene: NA
V gene: TRBV5-5

CDR3 protein: CASSFTGAWDIQYF
CDR3 DNA: TGTGCCAGCAGCTTCACAGGTGCTTGGGACATTCAGTACTTC
J gene: TRBJ2-4
clone size: NA
D gene: NA
V gene: TRBV5-4

CDR3 protein: CASSPQGQEQYF
CDR3 DNA: TGTGCCAGCAGCCCACAGGGTCAGGAGCAGTACTTC
J gene: TRBJ2-7
clone size: NA
D gene: NA
V gene: TRBV16

CDR3 protein: CASSLGLARGYNEQFF
CDR3 DNA: TGTGCCAGCAGCTTAGGACTAGCGAGGGGATACAATGAGCAGTTCTTC
J gene: TRBJ2-1
clone size: NA
D gene: TRBD2
V gene: TRBV7-2

CDR3 protein: CSASGTGFTEAFF
CDR3 DNA: TGCAGTGCTAGTGGTACGGGGTTCACTGAAGCTTTCTTT
J gene: TRBJ1-1
clone size: NA
D gene: NA
V gene: TRBV20-1

CDR3 protein: CASSPRGGQGAYTGELFF
CDR3 DNA: TGTGCCAGCAGCCCAAGAGGGGGACAGGGGGCGTACACCGGGGAGCTGTTTTTT
J gene: TRBJ2-2
clone size: NA
D gene: TRBD1
V gene: TRBV13

CDR3 protein: CASTPSEDRGRRFF
CDR3 DNA: TGTGCCAGCACCCCATCCGAGGACAGGGGGCGTCGGTTCTTC
J gene: TRBJ2-1
clone size: NA
D gene: TRBD1
V gene: TRBV11-2

CDR3 protein: CASSLAPGRPPRAFF
CDR3 DNA: TGTGCCAGCAGCTTAGCGCCGGGTAGACCGCCGAGGGCTTTCTTT
J gene: TRBJ1-1
clone size: NA
D gene: NA
V gene: TRBV7-2

CDR3 protein: CASSWGVAGQETQYF
CDR3 DNA: TGTGCCAGTAGTTGGGGGGTAGCGGGCCAAGAGACCCAGTACTTC
J gene: TRBJ2-5
clone size: few
D gene: TRBD2
V gene: TRBV19

CDR3 protein: CASSTGQGGFGYTF
CDR3 DNA: TGCGCCAGCAGCACCGGACAGGGGGGTTTCGGCTACACCTTC
J gene: TRBJ1-2
clone size: NA
D gene: TRBD1
V gene: TRBV5-1

CDR3 protein: CASSSTSGGGGETQYF
CDR3 DNA: TGTGCCAGCAGCAGCACTAGCGGGGGCGGGGGGGAGACCCAGTACTTC
J gene: TRBJ2-5
clone size: NA
D gene: TRBD2
V gene: TRBV7-2

CDR3 protein: CASSLAGTETQYF
CDR3 DNA: TGCGCCAGCAGCCTAGCGGGGACAGAGACCCAGTACTTC
J gene: TRBJ2-5
clone size: NA
D gene: TRBD2
V gene: TRBV4-1

CDR3 protein: CASSLEGGAGQPQHF
CDR3 DNA: TGTGCCAGCAGCTTAGAAGGAGGGGCTGGTCAGCCCCAGCATTTT
J gene: TRBJ1-5
clone size: few
D gene: NA
V gene: TRBV7-2

CDR3 protein: CASSKEADYEQYF
CDR3 DNA: TGTGCCAGCAGCAAAGAGGCGGACTACGAGCAGTACTTC
J gene: TRBJ2-7
clone size: few
D gene: NA
V gene: TRBV21-1

CDR3 protein: CASSERLAGGEETQYF
CDR3 DNA: TGTGCCAGCAGTGAAAGACTAGCGGGGGGGGAAGAGACCCAGTACTTC
J gene: TRBJ2-5
clone size: NA
D gene: TRBD2
V gene: TRBV6-1

CDR3 protein: CASSQGRGSYNEQFF
CDR3 DNA: TGTGCCAGCAGCCAGGGTCGGGGTTCCTACAATGAGCAGTTCTTC
J gene: TRBJ2-1
clone size: once
D gene: NA
V gene: TRBV3-1/TRBV3-2

CDR3 protein: CASSEWTVSHGYTF
CDR3 DNA: TGCGCCAGCAGTGAGTGGACAGTATCCCATGGCTACACCTTC
J gene: TRBJ1-2
clone size: NA
D gene: NA
V gene: TRBV10-2

CDR3 protein: CASDKSGLMGQPQHF
CDR3 DNA: TGTGCCAGCGACAAGTCGGGACTTATGGGGCAGCCCCAGCATTTT
J gene: TRBJ1-5
clone size: NA
D gene: NA
V gene: TRBV2

CDR3 protein: CASSVGRDRASYNEQFF
CDR3 DNA: TGTGCCAGCAGCGTAGGCCGCGACAGGGCCTCCTACAATGAGCAGTTCTTC
J gene: TRBJ2-1
clone size: NA
D gene: TRBD1
V gene: TRBV9

CDR3 protein: CASNYRDRLGETQYF
CDR3 DNA: TGTGCCAGCAACTACAGGGATAGGTTGGGCGAGACCCAGTACTTC
J gene: TRBJ2-5
clone size: NA
D gene: NA
V gene: TRBV5-5

CDR3 protein: CASSLDRGSFLEAFF
CDR3 DNA: TGTGCCAGCAGCTTAGATCGCGGAAGCTTTCTTGAAGCTTTCTTT
J gene: TRBJ1-1
clone size: once
D gene: NA
V gene: TRBV11-2

CDR3 protein: CASSSGRGGGTYNEQFF
CDR3 DNA: TGTGCCAGCAGCTCAGGGCGGGGAGGGGGTACATACAATGAGCAGTTCTTC
J gene: TRBJ2-1
clone size: NA
D gene: NA
V gene: TRBV11-2

CDR3 protein: CASKGHDNSPLHF
CDR3 DNA: TGCGCCAGCAAAGGACACGATAATTCACCCCTCCACTTT
J gene: TRBJ1-6
clone size: NA
D gene: NA
V gene: TRBV10-1

CDR3 protein: CASSTYRGEDEKLFF
CDR3 DNA: TGTGCCAGCAGCACATACAGGGGTGAGGATGAAAAACTGTTTTTT
J gene: TRBJ1-4
clone size: NA
D gene: TRBD1
V gene: TRBV7-2

CDR3 protein: CASNPGTANFSPLHF
CDR3 DNA: TGTGCCAGTAATCCCGGGACAGCCAACTTTTCACCCCTCCACTTT
J gene: TRBJ1-6
clone size: NA
D gene: TRBD1
V gene: TRBV11-2

CDR3 protein: CAISEPPGHPEVGANVLTF
CDR3 DNA: TGTGCCATCAGTGAGCCCCCGGGACATCCTGAAGTTGGGGCCAACGTCCTGACTTTC
J gene: TRBJ2-6
clone size: NA
D gene: NA
V gene: TRBV10-3